In its sample, the clone carrying this T cell receptor (beta chain) was seen a few times. As yet, its antigen is unknown. One entry per CDR3 protein results from TCRdb running MiXCR on the RT-PCR reads. The table includes 280,000 or so distinct CDR3 sequences, 20% to 25% detected once. The data were obtained in a study of response to subunit inactivated influenza vaccine. Regarding the study as a whole: The authors offered the suggestion that each seasonal influenza vaccination recruits few new T cells.

This CDR3 region has 14 residues. Germline CDR1 is LGHNA and CDR2 is YNFKEQ. Trimming removed 5 bases from V and 0 bases from J, with 11 bases in between. The gene calls are TRBV4-2 and TRBJ2-7, with D possibly matching TRBD2 (5 bases). Sequencing used PBMCs from blood, obtained around 22 months after vaccination. This TCR came from a man between 50 and 69 years old who received an inactivated influenza vaccine. The CDR3 DNA is TGTGCCAGCAGCGACGGACTGTTCTCCTACGAGCAGTACTTC. Protein: CASSDGLFSYEQYF.